These T cell receptor beta chains were read from a single sample in a study of T cells in Graves' hyperthyroidism and ophthalmopathy. TCRdb ran MiXCR on the multiplex PCR reads and lists one entry per CDR3 protein. The sample yields over 500,000 distinct CDR3 sequences, about 16% seen once. The material sequenced was blood. The receptors here all came from a woman aged 25 to 39 with Graves' ophthalmopathy. The CDR3 runs from the conserved cysteine through the conserved F or W. The order of the fields is V gene, D gene, CDR3 length, clone size, J gene, CDR3 DNA, CDR3 protein. The D gene is left open where the match is weak. A clone size is listed for some rows: how often the clone was seen (once, few, many), or a class if it is expanded.

V gene: TRBV10-3
D gene: -
CDR3 length: 18
clone size: few
J gene: TRBJ2-6
CDR3 DNA: TGTGCCATCAGTGAGGGTCCCCATCCGAGCTCTGGGGCCAACGTCCTGACTTTC
CDR3 protein: CAISEGPHPSSGANVLTF

V gene: TRBV29-1
D gene: -
CDR3 length: 12
clone size: -
J gene: TRBJ1-2
CDR3 DNA: TGCAGCGTGGGACAAGATCGCGGGGGCTACACCTTC
CDR3 protein: CSVGQDRGGYTF

V gene: TRBV27
D gene: TRBD2
CDR3 length: 16
clone size: many
J gene: TRBJ2-5
CDR3 DNA: TGTGCCAGCAGTCCAGCGGGGGCGAGAACGAAAGAGACCCAGTACTTC
CDR3 protein: CASSPAGARTKETQYF

V gene: TRBV25-1
D gene: -
CDR3 length: 16
clone size: few
J gene: TRBJ1-1
CDR3 DNA: TGTGCCAGCAGTGAATCCCGAGCACCTGTGGGCACTGAAGCTTTCTTT
CDR3 protein: CASSESRAPVGTEAFF

V gene: TRBV12-3/TRBV12-4
D gene: -
CDR3 length: 13
clone size: many
J gene: TRBJ1-1
CDR3 DNA: TGTGCCAGCACCCCAGGCGGGTTTGATGAAGCTTTCTTT
CDR3 protein: CASTPGGFDEAFF

V gene: TRBV28
D gene: TRBD1
CDR3 length: 14
clone size: -
J gene: TRBJ2-2
CDR3 DNA: TGTGCCAGCAGTGTTTTACAGGGGATCGGGGAGCTGTTTTTT
CDR3 protein: CASSVLQGIGELFF

V gene: TRBV12-3/TRBV12-4
D gene: TRBD2
CDR3 length: 14
clone size: few
J gene: TRBJ2-1
CDR3 DNA: TGTGCCAGCACCTGGGGGGGTCCAAACAATGAGCAGTTCTTC
CDR3 protein: CASTWGGPNNEQFF

V gene: TRBV28
D gene: -
CDR3 length: 14
clone size: many
J gene: TRBJ2-3
CDR3 DNA: TGTGCCAGCAATGAGGAGCTAACGGCAGATACGCAGTATTTT
CDR3 protein: CASNEELTADTQYF

V gene: TRBV13
D gene: -
CDR3 length: 12
clone size: many
J gene: TRBJ2-1
CDR3 DNA: TGTGCCAGCAGCTTTCAAAGTAATGAGCAGTTCTTC
CDR3 protein: CASSFQSNEQFF

V gene: TRBV14
D gene: TRBD2
CDR3 length: 13
clone size: -
J gene: TRBJ2-3
CDR3 DNA: TGTGCCAGCAGCCAATATCAGGGAGGGGCGCAGTATTTT
CDR3 protein: CASSQYQGGAQYF

V gene: TRBV3-1
D gene: TRBD2
CDR3 length: 16
clone size: few
J gene: TRBJ2-3
CDR3 DNA: TGTGCCAGCAGCCATACGGGGGAGGGGAGCACAGATACGCAGTATTTT
CDR3 protein: CASSHTGEGSTDTQYF

V gene: TRBV4-2
D gene: -
CDR3 length: 15
clone size: few
J gene: TRBJ1-5
CDR3 DNA: TGTGCCAGCAGCCAAGAAAACAGGGTTGATCAGCCCCAGCATTTT
CDR3 protein: CASSQENRVDQPQHF

V gene: TRBV5-6
D gene: TRBD1
CDR3 length: 15
clone size: -
J gene: TRBJ2-7
CDR3 DNA: TGTGCCAGCAGCCAAACAGGGGTTTCTCATGGGGAGCAGTACTTC
CDR3 protein: CASSQTGVSHGEQYF

V gene: TRBV7-2
D gene: -
CDR3 length: 16
clone size: many
J gene: TRBJ1-1
CDR3 DNA: TGTGCCAGCAGCTTAGTCGTGTATGGACACAACACTGAAGCTTTCTTT
CDR3 protein: CASSLVVYGHNTEAFF

V gene: TRBV12-3/TRBV12-4
D gene: TRBD2
CDR3 length: 14
clone size: many
J gene: TRBJ2-5
CDR3 DNA: TGTGCCAGTGGGACTAGCGGGGTTGCGGAGACCCAGTACTTC
CDR3 protein: CASGTSGVAETQYF

V gene: TRBV20-1
D gene: TRBD2
CDR3 length: 15
clone size: -
J gene: TRBJ2-1
CDR3 DNA: TGCAGTGCTCAAAGTCGGGAGGCGACGTACAATGAGCAGTTCTTC
CDR3 protein: CSAQSREATYNEQFF

V gene: TRBV5-4
D gene: TRBD1
CDR3 length: 15
clone size: few
J gene: TRBJ1-5
CDR3 DNA: TGTGCCAGCAGCTTGGGACCGACAGGGATGGAGCCCCAGCATTTT
CDR3 protein: CASSLGPTGMEPQHF

V gene: TRBV5-8
D gene: -
CDR3 length: 13
clone size: -
J gene: TRBJ2-7
CDR3 DNA: TGTGCCAGCAGCATCGACGGACCCTACGAGCAGTACTTC
CDR3 protein: CASSIDGPYEQYF

V gene: TRBV28
D gene: -
CDR3 length: 15
clone size: few
J gene: TRBJ2-1
CDR3 DNA: TGTGCCAGCAGAACCAACCCCGACAGGTACAATGAGCAGTTCTTC
CDR3 protein: CASRTNPDRYNEQFF

V gene: TRBV30
D gene: TRBD1
CDR3 length: 15
clone size: -
J gene: TRBJ1-1
CDR3 DNA: TGTGCCTGGAGTGGACAGGGAAGTATGAACACTGAAGCTTTCTTT
CDR3 protein: CAWSGQGSMNTEAFF

V gene: TRBV14
D gene: TRBD1
CDR3 length: 13
clone size: -
J gene: TRBJ2-7
CDR3 DNA: TGTGCCAGCAGTGGTGGGACAGGGAACGAGCAGTACTTC
CDR3 protein: CASSGGTGNEQYF

V gene: TRBV7-2
D gene: TRBD1
CDR3 length: 15
clone size: many
J gene: TRBJ2-1
CDR3 DNA: TGTGCCAGCAGCACCCGGACAGGGGACTACAATGAGCAGTTCTTC
CDR3 protein: CASSTRTGDYNEQFF

V gene: TRBV11-2
D gene: -
CDR3 length: 16
clone size: many
J gene: TRBJ2-3
CDR3 DNA: TGTGCCAGCAGCTTAGATGCTGGGGGCCGCGCAGATACGCAGTATTTT
CDR3 protein: CASSLDAGGRADTQYF

V gene: TRBV28
D gene: TRBD1
CDR3 length: 15
clone size: many
J gene: TRBJ1-1
CDR3 DNA: TGTGCCAGCAGTTTATCCGACAGGGTTTATTCTGAAGCTTTCTTT
CDR3 protein: CASSLSDRVYSEAFF

V gene: TRBV28
D gene: -
CDR3 length: 16
clone size: many
J gene: TRBJ1-5
CDR3 DNA: TGTGCCAGCAGTGCCAGATCCACCACGGGCAATCAGCCCCAGCATTTT
CDR3 protein: CASSARSTTGNQPQHF

V gene: TRBV20-1
D gene: TRBD1
CDR3 length: 14
clone size: many
J gene: TRBJ2-3
CDR3 DNA: TGCAGTGCTATTAAGGGGGCTAGCACAGATACGCAGTATTTT
CDR3 protein: CSAIKGASTDTQYF

V gene: TRBV7-9
D gene: TRBD2
CDR3 length: 14
clone size: many
J gene: TRBJ2-3
CDR3 DNA: TGTGCCAGCAGCTATAGCGGGAGCACAGATACGCAGTATTTT
CDR3 protein: CASSYSGSTDTQYF

V gene: TRBV5-1
D gene: -
CDR3 length: 17
clone size: many
J gene: TRBJ2-1
CDR3 DNA: TGCGCCAGCAGCTTGGAAAGCTTGGGGGCCTCCTACAATGAGCAGTTCTTC
CDR3 protein: CASSLESLGASYNEQFF

V gene: TRBV20-1
D gene: -
CDR3 length: 17
clone size: -
J gene: TRBJ2-2
CDR3 DNA: TGCAGTGCTAGAGGGATGGCAGGGACTGCGAACACCGGGGAGCTGTTTTTT
CDR3 protein: CSARGMAGTANTGELFF

V gene: TRBV20-1
D gene: TRBD2
CDR3 length: 14
clone size: many
J gene: TRBJ2-3
CDR3 DNA: TGCAGTGCTAGATCGTCTAGCGGGAGCAATACGCAGTATTTT
CDR3 protein: CSARSSSGSNTQYF

V gene: TRBV20-1
D gene: -
CDR3 length: 11
clone size: many
J gene: TRBJ2-3
CDR3 DNA: TGCAGTGCAAATGCAGCAGATACGCAGTATTTT
CDR3 protein: CSANAADTQYF

V gene: TRBV28
D gene: -
CDR3 length: 12
clone size: many
J gene: TRBJ1-1
CDR3 DNA: TGTGCCAGCAGTTCTGGGGCCACTGAAGCTTTCTTT
CDR3 protein: CASSSGATEAFF

V gene: TRBV19
D gene: -
CDR3 length: 16
clone size: -
J gene: TRBJ2-3
CDR3 DNA: TGTGCCAGTAGCCAGGGGTTGGGGATCGGAACAGATACGCAGTATTTT
CDR3 protein: CASSQGLGIGTDTQYF

V gene: TRBV9
D gene: -
CDR3 length: 16
clone size: many
J gene: TRBJ2-1
CDR3 DNA: TGTGCCAGCAGCGCCCTTACCAGCGGTGCCTACAATGAGCAGTTCTTC
CDR3 protein: CASSALTSGAYNEQFF

V gene: TRBV7-2
D gene: -
CDR3 length: 15
clone size: many
J gene: TRBJ1-5
CDR3 DNA: TGTGCCAGCAGCCCCGATTCTGGGACGGATCAGCCCCAGCATTTT
CDR3 protein: CASSPDSGTDQPQHF

V gene: TRBV7-3
D gene: TRBD2
CDR3 length: 16
clone size: many
J gene: TRBJ2-1
CDR3 DNA: TGTGCCAGCAGCTTCACGCCCGGGACTAGATACAATGAGCAGTTCTTC
CDR3 protein: CASSFTPGTRYNEQFF

V gene: TRBV7-9
D gene: TRBD1
CDR3 length: 13
clone size: many
J gene: TRBJ2-7
CDR3 DNA: TGTGCCAGCAAGAAAGGGACAGGATGGGAGCAGTACTTC
CDR3 protein: CASKKGTGWEQYF